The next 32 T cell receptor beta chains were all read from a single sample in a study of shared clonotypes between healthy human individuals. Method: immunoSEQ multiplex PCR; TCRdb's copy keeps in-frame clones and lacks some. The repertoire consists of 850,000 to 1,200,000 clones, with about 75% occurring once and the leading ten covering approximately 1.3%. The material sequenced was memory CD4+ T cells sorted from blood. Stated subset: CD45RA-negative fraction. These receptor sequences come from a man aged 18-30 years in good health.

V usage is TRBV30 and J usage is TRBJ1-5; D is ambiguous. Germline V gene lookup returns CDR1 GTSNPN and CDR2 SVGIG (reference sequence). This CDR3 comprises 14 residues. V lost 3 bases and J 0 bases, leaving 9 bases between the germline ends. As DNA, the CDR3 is TGTGCCTGGAGCGACATTAATAGCAATCAGCCCCAGCATTTT. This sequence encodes CAWSDINSNQPQHF.

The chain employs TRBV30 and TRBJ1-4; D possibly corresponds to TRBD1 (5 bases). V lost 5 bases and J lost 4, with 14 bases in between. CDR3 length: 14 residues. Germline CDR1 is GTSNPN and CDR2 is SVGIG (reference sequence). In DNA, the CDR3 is TGTGCCTGGGGGCTACAGGCGAATAATGAAAAACTGTTTTTT. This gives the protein CAWGLQANNEKLFF.

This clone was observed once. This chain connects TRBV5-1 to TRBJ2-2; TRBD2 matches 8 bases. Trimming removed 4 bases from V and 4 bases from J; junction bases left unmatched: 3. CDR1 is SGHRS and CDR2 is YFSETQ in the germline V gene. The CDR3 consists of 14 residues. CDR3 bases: TGCGCCAGCAGCCGGACTAGCAGCACCGGGGAGCTGTTTTTT. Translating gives CASSRTSSTGELFF.

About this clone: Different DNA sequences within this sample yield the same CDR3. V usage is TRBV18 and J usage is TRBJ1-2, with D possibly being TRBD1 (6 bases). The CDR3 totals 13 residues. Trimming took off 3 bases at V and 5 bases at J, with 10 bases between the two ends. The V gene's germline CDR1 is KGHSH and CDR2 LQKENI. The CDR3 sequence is CASSPGQGYGYTF. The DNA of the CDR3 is TGTGCCAGCTCACCTGGCCAGGGGTATGGCTACACCTTC. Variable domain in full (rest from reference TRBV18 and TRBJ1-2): NAGVMQNPRHLVRRRGQEARLRCSPMKGHSHVYWYRQLPEEGLKFMVYLQKENIIDESGMPKERFSAEFPKEGPSILRIQQVVRGDSAAYFCASSPGQGYGYTFGSGTRLTVV.

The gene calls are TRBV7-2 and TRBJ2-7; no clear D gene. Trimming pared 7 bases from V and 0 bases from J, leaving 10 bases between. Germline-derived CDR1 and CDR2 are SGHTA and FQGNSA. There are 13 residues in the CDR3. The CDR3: CASTFRASYEQYF. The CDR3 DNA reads TGTGCCAGCACTTTCCGCGCCTCCTACGAGCAGTACTTC.

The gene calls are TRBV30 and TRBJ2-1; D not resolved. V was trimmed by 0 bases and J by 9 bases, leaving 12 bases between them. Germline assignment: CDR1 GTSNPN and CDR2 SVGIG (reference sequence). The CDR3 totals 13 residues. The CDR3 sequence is CAWSVLRVGEQFF. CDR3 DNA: TGTGCCTGGAGTGTACTTAGGGTAGGTGAGCAGTTCTTC. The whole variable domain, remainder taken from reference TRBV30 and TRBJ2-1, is SQTIHQWPATLVQPVGSPLSLECTVEGTSNPNLYWYRQAAGRGLQLLFYSVGIGQISSEVPQNLSASRPQDRQFILSSKKLLLSDSGFYLCAWSVLRVGEQFFGPGTRLTVL.

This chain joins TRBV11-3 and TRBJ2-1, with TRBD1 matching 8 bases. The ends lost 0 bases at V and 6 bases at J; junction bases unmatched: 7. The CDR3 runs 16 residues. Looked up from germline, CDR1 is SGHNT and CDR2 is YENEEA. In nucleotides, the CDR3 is TGTGCCAGCAGCTTAGATTCCGACAGGGGTGCCAATGAGCAGTTCTTC. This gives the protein CASSLDSDRGANEQFF.

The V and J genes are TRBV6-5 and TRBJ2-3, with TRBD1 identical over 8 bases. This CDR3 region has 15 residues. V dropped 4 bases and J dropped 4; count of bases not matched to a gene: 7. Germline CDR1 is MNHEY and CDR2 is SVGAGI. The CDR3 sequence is CASSLGNRGADTQYF. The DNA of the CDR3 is TGTGCCAGCAGTTTGGGGAACAGGGGGGCAGATACGCAGTATTTT.

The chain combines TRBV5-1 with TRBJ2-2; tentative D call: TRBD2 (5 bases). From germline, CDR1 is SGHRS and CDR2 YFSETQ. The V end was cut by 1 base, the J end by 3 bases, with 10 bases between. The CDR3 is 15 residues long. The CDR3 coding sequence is TGCGCCAGCAGCTTGACCCGAGCGGACACCGGGGAGCTGTTTTTT. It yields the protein CASSLTRADTGELFF.

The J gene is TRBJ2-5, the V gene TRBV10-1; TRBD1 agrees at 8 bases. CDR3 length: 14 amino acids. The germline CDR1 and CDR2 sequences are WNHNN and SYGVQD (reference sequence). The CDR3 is CALDPRTGRETQYF. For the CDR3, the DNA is TGCGCGCTCGACCCCCGGACAGGGAGGGAGACCCAGTACTTC.

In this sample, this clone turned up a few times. The CDR3 nucleotides are TGTGCCAGCAGCTTGTTAGGACCCACTGAAGCTTTCTTT. It is translated as CASSLLGPTEAFF. The V and J genes are TRBV7-3 and TRBJ1-1; D uncertain. Trimming stripped 3 bases from V and 4 bases from J, with 9 bases between. Germline lookup yields CDR1 SGHTA and CDR2 FQGTGA. This CDR3 has 13 amino acids.

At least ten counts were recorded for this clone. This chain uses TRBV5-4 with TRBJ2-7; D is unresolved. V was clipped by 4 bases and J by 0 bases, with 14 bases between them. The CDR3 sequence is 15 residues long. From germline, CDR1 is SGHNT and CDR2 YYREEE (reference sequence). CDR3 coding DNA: TGTGCCAGCAGCGCTAGGGAATCCTCCTCCTACGAGCAGTACTTC. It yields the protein CASSARESSSYEQYF.

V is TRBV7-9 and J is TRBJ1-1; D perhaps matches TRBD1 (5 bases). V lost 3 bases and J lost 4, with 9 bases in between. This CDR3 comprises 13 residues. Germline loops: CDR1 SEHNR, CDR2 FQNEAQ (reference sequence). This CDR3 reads CASSFQGGTEAFF. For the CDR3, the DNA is TGTGCCAGCAGCTTCCAGGGTGGCACTGAAGCTTTCTTT.

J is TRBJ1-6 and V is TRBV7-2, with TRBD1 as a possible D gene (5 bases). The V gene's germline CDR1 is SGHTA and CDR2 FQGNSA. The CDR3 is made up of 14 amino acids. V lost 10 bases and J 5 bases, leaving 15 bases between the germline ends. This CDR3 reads CAITGHKNNSPLHF. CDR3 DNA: TGTGCCATAACGGGGCACAAAAATAATTCACCCCTCCACTTT.

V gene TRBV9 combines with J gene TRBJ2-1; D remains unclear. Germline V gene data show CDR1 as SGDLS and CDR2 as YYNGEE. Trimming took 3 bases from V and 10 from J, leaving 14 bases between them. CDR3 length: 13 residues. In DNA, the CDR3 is TGTGCCAGCAGCGCCCTTATCTCCGGGGAGCAGTTCTTC. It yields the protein CASSALISGEQFF.

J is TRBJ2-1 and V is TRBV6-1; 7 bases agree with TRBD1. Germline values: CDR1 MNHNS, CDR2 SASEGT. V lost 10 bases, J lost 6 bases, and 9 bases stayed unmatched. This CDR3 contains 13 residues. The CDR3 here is CATLAGGVNEQFF. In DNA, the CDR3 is TGTGCCACCCTGGCAGGGGGTGTCAATGAGCAGTTCTTC.

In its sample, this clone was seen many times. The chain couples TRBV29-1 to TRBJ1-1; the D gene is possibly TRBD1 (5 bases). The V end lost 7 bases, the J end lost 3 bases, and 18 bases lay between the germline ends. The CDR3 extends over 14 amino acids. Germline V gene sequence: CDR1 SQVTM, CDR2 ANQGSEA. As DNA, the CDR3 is TGCAGCGCCGTCCCCGACAGCGTTCACACTGAAGCTTTCTTT. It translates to CSAVPDSVHTEAFF.

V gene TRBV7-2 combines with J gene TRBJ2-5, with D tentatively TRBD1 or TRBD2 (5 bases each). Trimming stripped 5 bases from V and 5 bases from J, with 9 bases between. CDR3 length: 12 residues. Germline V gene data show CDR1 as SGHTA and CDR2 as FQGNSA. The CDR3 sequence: CASSRDGETQYF. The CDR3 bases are TGTGCCAGCAGCCGGGACGGGGAGACCCAGTACTTC.

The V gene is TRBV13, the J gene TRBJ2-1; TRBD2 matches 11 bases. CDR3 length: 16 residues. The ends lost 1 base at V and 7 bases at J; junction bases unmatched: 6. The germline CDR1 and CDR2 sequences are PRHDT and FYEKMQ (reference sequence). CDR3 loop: CASSLALAGGPNEQFF. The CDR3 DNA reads TGTGCCAGCAGCTTAGCCTTAGCGGGAGGGCCTAATGAGCAGTTCTTC.

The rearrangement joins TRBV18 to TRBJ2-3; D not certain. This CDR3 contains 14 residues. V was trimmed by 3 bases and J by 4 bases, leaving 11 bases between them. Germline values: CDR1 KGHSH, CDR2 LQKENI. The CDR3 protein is CASSPGRGSDTQYF. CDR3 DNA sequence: TGTGCCAGCTCACCTGGTAGAGGATCAGATACGCAGTATTTT.

DNA for the CDR3: TGTGCCAGCAGCTTGCGTGGCCGGGCTAGCACAGATACGCAGTATTTT. Its translation is CASSLRGRASTDTQYF. The chain carries TRBV5-6 and TRBJ2-3; D is unresolved. Trimming stripped 1 base from V and 0 bases from J, with 12 bases between. The length of the CDR3 is 16 residues. CDR1 and CDR2 from the germline V gene are SGHDT and YYEEEE.

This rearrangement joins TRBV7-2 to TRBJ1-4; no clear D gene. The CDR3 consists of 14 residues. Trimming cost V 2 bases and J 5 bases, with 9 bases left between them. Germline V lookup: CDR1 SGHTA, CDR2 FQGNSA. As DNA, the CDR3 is TGTGCCAGCAGCTTAATAGGGTCCAATGAAAAACTGTTTTTT. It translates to CASSLIGSNEKLFF.

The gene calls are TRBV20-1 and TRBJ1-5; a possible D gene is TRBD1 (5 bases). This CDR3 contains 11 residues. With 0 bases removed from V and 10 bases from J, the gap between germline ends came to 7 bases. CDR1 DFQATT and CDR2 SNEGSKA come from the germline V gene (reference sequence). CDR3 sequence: CSARDQGPQHF. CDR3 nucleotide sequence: TGCAGTGCTAGAGATCAGGGACCCCAGCATTTT.

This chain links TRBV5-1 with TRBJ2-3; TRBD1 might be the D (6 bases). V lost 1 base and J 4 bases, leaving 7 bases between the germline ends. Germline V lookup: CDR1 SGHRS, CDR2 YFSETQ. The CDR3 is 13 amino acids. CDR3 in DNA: TGCGCCAGCAGCTTGACAGGGTCAGATACGCAGTATTTT. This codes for CASSLTGSDTQYF.

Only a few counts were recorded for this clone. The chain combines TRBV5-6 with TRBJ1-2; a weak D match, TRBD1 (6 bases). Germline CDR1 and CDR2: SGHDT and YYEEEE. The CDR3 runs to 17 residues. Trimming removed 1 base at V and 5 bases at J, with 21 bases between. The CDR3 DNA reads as TGTGCCAGCAGCTTGAGGGGCCGGAGGGACACGCTATATGGCTACACCTTC. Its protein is CASSLRGRRDTLYGYTF.

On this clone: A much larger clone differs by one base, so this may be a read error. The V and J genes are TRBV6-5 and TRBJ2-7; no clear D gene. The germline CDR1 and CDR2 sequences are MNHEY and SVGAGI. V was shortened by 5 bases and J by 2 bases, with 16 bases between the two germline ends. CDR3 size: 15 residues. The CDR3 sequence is CASSPGRPSPYEQYF. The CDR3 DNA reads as TGTGCCAGCAGTCCCGGGCGGCCGAGCCCCTACGAGCAGTACTTC.

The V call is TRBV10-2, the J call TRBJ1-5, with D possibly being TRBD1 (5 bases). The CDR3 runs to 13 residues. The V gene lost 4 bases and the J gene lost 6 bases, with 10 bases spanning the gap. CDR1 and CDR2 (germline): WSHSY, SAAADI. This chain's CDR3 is CASSGGAGQPQHF. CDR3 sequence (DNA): TGCGCCAGCAGTGGAGGGGCAGGTCAGCCCCAGCATTTT.

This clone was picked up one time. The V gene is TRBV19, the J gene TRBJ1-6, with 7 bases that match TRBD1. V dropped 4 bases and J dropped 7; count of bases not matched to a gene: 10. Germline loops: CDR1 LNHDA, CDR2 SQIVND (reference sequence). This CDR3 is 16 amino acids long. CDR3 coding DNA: TGTGCCAGTAGTACTCCAAGGACAGGAGGGAATTCACCCCTCCACTTT. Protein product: CASSTPRTGGNSPLHF.

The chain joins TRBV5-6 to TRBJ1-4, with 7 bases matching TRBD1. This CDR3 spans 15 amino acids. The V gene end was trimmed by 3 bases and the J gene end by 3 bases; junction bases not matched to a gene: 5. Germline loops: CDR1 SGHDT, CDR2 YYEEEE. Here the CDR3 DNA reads TGTGCCAGCAGCTATCGGACAGGTGCTAATGAAAAACTGTTTTTT. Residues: CASSYRTGANEKLFF.

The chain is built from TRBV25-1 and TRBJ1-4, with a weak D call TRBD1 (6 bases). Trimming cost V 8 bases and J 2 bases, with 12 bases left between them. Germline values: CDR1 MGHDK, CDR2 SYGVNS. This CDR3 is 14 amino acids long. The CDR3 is CASRNTGTNEKLFF. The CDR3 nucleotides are TGTGCCAGCCGGAATACAGGGACTAATGAAAAACTGTTTTTT.

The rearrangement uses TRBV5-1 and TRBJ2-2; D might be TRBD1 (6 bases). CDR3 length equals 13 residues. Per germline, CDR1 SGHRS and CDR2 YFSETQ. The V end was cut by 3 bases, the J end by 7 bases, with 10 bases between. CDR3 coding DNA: TGCGCCAGCAGCTCCAGGGGTGACGGGGAGCTGTTTTTT. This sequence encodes CASSSRGDGELFF.

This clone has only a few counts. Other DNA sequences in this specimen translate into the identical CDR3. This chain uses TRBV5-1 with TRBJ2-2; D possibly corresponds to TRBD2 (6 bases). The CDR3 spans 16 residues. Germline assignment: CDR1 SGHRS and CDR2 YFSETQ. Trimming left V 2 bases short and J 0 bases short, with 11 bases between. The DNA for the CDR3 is TGCGCCAGCAGCTTAACGGGAGCCACGAACACCGGGGAGCTGTTTTTT. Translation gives CASSLTGATNTGELFF. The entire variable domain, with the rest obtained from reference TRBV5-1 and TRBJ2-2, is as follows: KAGVTQTPRYLIKTRGQQVTLSCSPISGHRSVSWYQQTPGQGLQFLFEYFSETQRNKGNFPGRFSGRQFSNSRSEMNVSTLELGDSALYLCASSLTGATNTGELFFGEGSRLTVL.